Listed below are T cell receptor beta chains from one sample, sequenced in a study of T cells in Graves' hyperthyroidism and ophthalmopathy. One entry per CDR3 protein results from TCRdb running MiXCR on the multiplex PCR reads. The profile shows hundreds of thousands of distinct CDR3 sequences, about a fifth of them singletons. The sequenced material came from blood. The receptors here all came from a man aged 25-45 years with Graves' ophthalmopathy. CDR3s include the opening cysteine and the closing phenylalanine or tryptophan. Fields, in order: clone size, D gene, J gene, V gene, CDR3 DNA, CDR3 protein. The D gene is left open where the match is weak. Only some rows state a clone size, as once, few, many or a class for expanded clones.

clone_size: few; d_call: TRBD2; j_call: TRBJ2-1; v_call: TRBV28; cdr3_nt: TGTGCCAGCAGTTCTGGGGGACTAGCGGGGTATTACAATGAGCAGTTCTTC; cdr3_aa: CASSSGGLAGYYNEQFF
clone_size: NA; d_call: NA; j_call: TRBJ1-1; v_call: TRBV14; cdr3_nt: TGTGCCAGCAGCCAGAGTCCAACAGGCTTGAACACTGAAGCTTTCTTT; cdr3_aa: CASSQSPTGLNTEAFF
clone_size: few; d_call: TRBD2; j_call: TRBJ2-1; v_call: TRBV7-9; cdr3_nt: TGTGCCAGCAGGACTAGCGCCGGCCTCTCCTACAATGAGCAGTTCTTC; cdr3_aa: CASRTSAGLSYNEQFF
clone_size: many; d_call: TRBD1; j_call: TRBJ2-5; v_call: TRBV7-2; cdr3_nt: TGTGCCAGCAGCCCCGTGACAGGGACGGAGACCCAGTACTTC; cdr3_aa: CASSPVTGTETQYF
clone_size: NA; d_call: NA; j_call: TRBJ2-7; v_call: TRBV6-2/TRBV6-3; cdr3_nt: TGTGCCAGCAGTGCGTCTAGCGCCAGCTCCTACGAGCAGTACTTC; cdr3_aa: CASSASSASSYEQYF
clone_size: few; d_call: NA; j_call: TRBJ2-7; v_call: TRBV20-1; cdr3_nt: TGCAGTGCTAGCAGGGAGAGGGTTGAGCAGTACTTC; cdr3_aa: CSASRERVEQYF
clone_size: NA; d_call: TRBD2; j_call: TRBJ2-1; v_call: TRBV7-3; cdr3_nt: TGTGCCAGCAGCCCCGGGGGGATCAATGAGCAGTTCTTC; cdr3_aa: CASSPGGINEQFF
clone_size: NA; d_call: NA; j_call: TRBJ2-5; v_call: TRBV5-4; cdr3_nt: TGTGCCAGCAGAAATCAGGGCAGGGGGGAAGAGACCCAGTACTTC; cdr3_aa: CASRNQGRGEETQYF
clone_size: many; d_call: NA; j_call: TRBJ1-5; v_call: TRBV18; cdr3_nt: TGTGCCAGCTCTCGACAGCCTAGCGATCAGCCCCAGCATTTT; cdr3_aa: CASSRQPSDQPQHF
clone_size: many; d_call: NA; j_call: TRBJ2-7; v_call: TRBV5-1; cdr3_nt: TGCGCCAGCAGCCTCACGGCGGGGCCCTACGAGCAGTACTTC; cdr3_aa: CASSLTAGPYEQYF
clone_size: many; d_call: NA; j_call: TRBJ1-5; v_call: TRBV28; cdr3_nt: TGTGCCAGCAGTTCATTACAGGGCAGGAGCAATCAGCCCCAGCATTTT; cdr3_aa: CASSSLQGRSNQPQHF
clone_size: NA; d_call: NA; j_call: TRBJ2-2; v_call: TRBV12-3/TRBV12-4; cdr3_nt: TGTGCCAGCAGCAGGGCTTCGTCGGGCGGGGAGCTGTTTTTT; cdr3_aa: CASSRASSGGELFF
clone_size: NA; d_call: TRBD2; j_call: TRBJ2-1; v_call: TRBV12-3/TRBV12-4; cdr3_nt: TGTGCCAGCCAGACTAGCGGGAGGAAGGGTAATGAGCAGTTCTTC; cdr3_aa: CASQTSGRKGNEQFF
clone_size: NA; d_call: NA; j_call: TRBJ2-5; v_call: TRBV6-5; cdr3_nt: TGTGCCAGCAGTTACTCTACTACCGGAGAGACCCAGTACTTC; cdr3_aa: CASSYSTTGETQYF
clone_size: NA; d_call: NA; j_call: TRBJ2-3; v_call: TRBV5-5; cdr3_nt: TGTGCCAGCAGCTTGGATGTTGCCCAGACGCAGTATTTT; cdr3_aa: CASSLDVAQTQYF
clone_size: few; d_call: NA; j_call: TRBJ2-7; v_call: TRBV20-1; cdr3_nt: TGCAGTGCTATGCCCCTGCGGGCCCCTGACTACGAGCAGTACTTC; cdr3_aa: CSAMPLRAPDYEQYF
clone_size: few; d_call: NA; j_call: TRBJ2-5; v_call: TRBV5-6; cdr3_nt: TGTGCCAGCAGCATCCGGGACCTATCTCCCCAAGAGACCCAGTACTTC; cdr3_aa: CASSIRDLSPQETQYF
clone_size: many; d_call: TRBD2; j_call: TRBJ2-7; v_call: TRBV24-1; cdr3_nt: TGTGCCACCAGTCACCCGGGACTAGCGGGAGATAACGAGCAGTACTTC; cdr3_aa: CATSHPGLAGDNEQYF
clone_size: NA; d_call: NA; j_call: TRBJ1-2; v_call: TRBV5-5; cdr3_nt: TGTGCCAGCAGCTTGGCGGACAGTCTCTATGGCTACACCTTC; cdr3_aa: CASSLADSLYGYTF
clone_size: few; d_call: NA; j_call: TRBJ1-1; v_call: TRBV9; cdr3_nt: TGTGCCAGCCGGGACATACAGAACACTGAAGCTTTCTTT; cdr3_aa: CASRDIQNTEAFF
clone_size: NA; d_call: NA; j_call: TRBJ1-1; v_call: TRBV19; cdr3_nt: TGTGCCAGTAGCCGGATGGGAGACAGAATGAACACTGAAGCTTTCTTT; cdr3_aa: CASSRMGDRMNTEAFF
clone_size: few; d_call: NA; j_call: TRBJ2-7; v_call: TRBV29-1; cdr3_nt: TGCAGCGTTGAAGCGGGGACCAAGACCTCCTACGAGCAGTACTTC; cdr3_aa: CSVEAGTKTSYEQYF
clone_size: many; d_call: NA; j_call: TRBJ2-1; v_call: TRBV30; cdr3_nt: TGTGCCTGGAGTGTACTCACGGGAAGGGCCTACAATGAGCAGTTCTTC; cdr3_aa: CAWSVLTGRAYNEQFF
clone_size: NA; d_call: NA; j_call: TRBJ2-4; v_call: TRBV27; cdr3_nt: TGTGCCAGCAGTCCGGCGGGGCTAGCCAAAAACATTCAGTACTTC; cdr3_aa: CASSPAGLAKNIQYF
clone_size: many; d_call: TRBD1; j_call: TRBJ1-2; v_call: TRBV5-6; cdr3_nt: TGTGCCAGCAGCGCCCAGGACAGGCGCGGCTACACCTTC; cdr3_aa: CASSAQDRRGYTF
clone_size: many; d_call: TRBD1; j_call: TRBJ1-1; v_call: TRBV28; cdr3_nt: TGTGCCACAGAACCGGGACAGTTCAACACTGAAGCTTTCTTT; cdr3_aa: CATEPGQFNTEAFF
clone_size: NA; d_call: NA; j_call: TRBJ1-5; v_call: TRBV5-5; cdr3_nt: TGTGCCAGCAGCTTGAGTGGGTGGCAGCCCCAGCATTTT; cdr3_aa: CASSLSGWQPQHF
clone_size: NA; d_call: TRBD1; j_call: TRBJ1-3; v_call: TRBV6-5; cdr3_nt: TGTGCCAGCAGTTCTCCGTCGACAGGGGAAGGAAACACCATATATTTT; cdr3_aa: CASSSPSTGEGNTIYF
clone_size: many; d_call: TRBD2; j_call: TRBJ2-1; v_call: TRBV2; cdr3_nt: TGTGCCAGCAGTGGCCCCGCCGGGACTAGCTCCTACAATGAGCAGTTCTTC; cdr3_aa: CASSGPAGTSSYNEQFF
clone_size: NA; d_call: NA; j_call: TRBJ2-7; v_call: TRBV28; cdr3_nt: TGTGCCAGCAGTCCGCGACAGAAAGACTACTACGAGCAGTACTTC; cdr3_aa: CASSPRQKDYYEQYF
clone_size: NA; d_call: TRBD2; j_call: TRBJ2-7; v_call: TRBV7-2; cdr3_nt: TGTGCCAGCAGCCGGAATAGCGGGAACTACGAGCAGTACTTC; cdr3_aa: CASSRNSGNYEQYF
clone_size: NA; d_call: NA; j_call: TRBJ2-2; v_call: TRBV30; cdr3_nt: TGTGCCTGGAGTCCGACCCCGGAGCTAGCCGGGGAGCTGTTTTTT; cdr3_aa: CAWSPTPELAGELFF
clone_size: many; d_call: NA; j_call: TRBJ1-3; v_call: TRBV28; cdr3_nt: TGTGCCAGCAGTTCGTGGGCTGGAAACACCATATATTTT; cdr3_aa: CASSSWAGNTIYF
clone_size: NA; d_call: NA; j_call: TRBJ2-2; v_call: TRBV29-1; cdr3_nt: TGCAGCGTTGTGGCTCTTAACACCGGGGAGCTGTTTTTT; cdr3_aa: CSVVALNTGELFF
clone_size: many; d_call: TRBD2; j_call: TRBJ2-3; v_call: TRBV28; cdr3_nt: TGTGCCAGCAGTCCTTCTAGCGGGAATACGCAGTATTTT; cdr3_aa: CASSPSSGNTQYF
clone_size: NA; d_call: NA; j_call: TRBJ1-3; v_call: TRBV30; cdr3_nt: TGTGGACGCTCTTCTGGAAACACCATATATTTT; cdr3_aa: CGRSSGNTIYF
clone_size: few; d_call: TRBD1; j_call: TRBJ2-7; v_call: TRBV5-1; cdr3_nt: TGCGCCAGCAGCTTGACTTCCCTGGGAACAGGGGTGCGAGAGCAGTACTTC; cdr3_aa: CASSLTSLGTGVREQYF
clone_size: few; d_call: TRBD2; j_call: TRBJ2-2; v_call: TRBV20-1; cdr3_nt: TGCAGTGCTAGTGGGACTAGCGGGATTACCGGGGAGCTGTTTTTT; cdr3_aa: CSASGTSGITGELFF
clone_size: many; d_call: TRBD1; j_call: TRBJ2-7; v_call: TRBV5-1; cdr3_nt: TGCGCCAGCGCACCCCCGGACAGGATCTACGAGCAGTACTTC; cdr3_aa: CASAPPDRIYEQYF
clone_size: NA; d_call: TRBD2; j_call: TRBJ2-6; v_call: TRBV19; cdr3_nt: TGTGCCAGTAGACGGACTAGCGGGATGGTTCCTGGGGCCAACGTCCTGACTTTC; cdr3_aa: CASRRTSGMVPGANVLTF
clone_size: few; d_call: NA; j_call: TRBJ2-2; v_call: TRBV27; cdr3_nt: TGTGCCAGCAGTTTAATGGGGGGGGCCACCGGGGAGCTGTTTTTT; cdr3_aa: CASSLMGGATGELFF
clone_size: few; d_call: TRBD2; j_call: TRBJ2-7; v_call: TRBV30; cdr3_nt: TGTGCCTGGTCAGGGACTAGCGGGGCCCACGAGCAGTACTTC; cdr3_aa: CAWSGTSGAHEQYF
clone_size: few; d_call: TRBD2; j_call: TRBJ2-5; v_call: TRBV9; cdr3_nt: TGTGCCAGCAGCGTTGATCCGGCGGGAGGGCGGGAGACCCAGTACTTC; cdr3_aa: CASSVDPAGGRETQYF
clone_size: few; d_call: NA; j_call: TRBJ2-5; v_call: TRBV27; cdr3_nt: TGTGCCAGCAGTCCAATATCCCCCGGGCAAGGGACCCAGTACTTC; cdr3_aa: CASSPISPGQGTQYF
clone_size: NA; d_call: NA; j_call: TRBJ2-2; v_call: TRBV6-1; cdr3_nt: TGTGCCAGCACCCTTTTTCGGGGGGCGAACGGGGAGCTGTTTTTT; cdr3_aa: CASTLFRGANGELFF
clone_size: many; d_call: TRBD2; j_call: TRBJ2-1; v_call: TRBV11-2; cdr3_nt: TGTGCCAGCAGCCGCCTTAGCGGGAGTCGGGAGCAGTTCTTC; cdr3_aa: CASSRLSGSREQFF
clone_size: few; d_call: NA; j_call: TRBJ1-1; v_call: TRBV19; cdr3_nt: TGTGCCAGTAGGAGCGACACTGAAGCTTTCTTT; cdr3_aa: CASRSDTEAFF
clone_size: NA; d_call: TRBD1; j_call: TRBJ2-5; v_call: TRBV29-1; cdr3_nt: TGCAGCGGGAAAACAGGGGATCAAGAGACCCAGTACTTC; cdr3_aa: CSGKTGDQETQYF
clone_size: few; d_call: NA; j_call: TRBJ2-3; v_call: TRBV11-2; cdr3_nt: TGTGCCAGCAGCTTAGAACACGTGGGCACAGATACGCAGTATTTT; cdr3_aa: CASSLEHVGTDTQYF
clone_size: many; d_call: NA; j_call: TRBJ1-5; v_call: TRBV24-1; cdr3_nt: TGTGCCACCAGTGATCAGGATAGCAATCAGCCCCAGCATTTT; cdr3_aa: CATSDQDSNQPQHF
clone_size: many; d_call: TRBD2; j_call: TRBJ2-3; v_call: TRBV2; cdr3_nt: TGTGCCAGCAGGGGACTAGCGGGAGATCTTGCTAGCACAGATACGCAGTATTTT; cdr3_aa: CASRGLAGDLASTDTQYF
clone_size: many; d_call: TRBD1; j_call: TRBJ1-5; v_call: TRBV28; cdr3_nt: TGTGCCAGCAGTTTACCTATTCGACGGGGACAGGGTGGGAGCAATCAGCCCCAGCATTTT; cdr3_aa: CASSLPIRRGQGGSNQPQHF
clone_size: NA; d_call: NA; j_call: TRBJ1-4; v_call: TRBV28; cdr3_nt: TGTGCCAGCAGCCCTCCGGGGGGAAGCTTTGGTGAAAAACTGTTTTTT; cdr3_aa: CASSPPGGSFGEKLFF
clone_size: NA; d_call: TRBD1; j_call: TRBJ2-5; v_call: TRBV24-1; cdr3_nt: TGTGCCACCAGTGATTCCGGGACAGGAGGCGGAGAGACCCAGTACTTC; cdr3_aa: CATSDSGTGGGETQYF
clone_size: NA; d_call: NA; j_call: TRBJ1-1; v_call: TRBV9; cdr3_nt: TGTGCCAGCAGCGTAGCTCGAGGGGTGGACACTGAAGCTTTCTTT; cdr3_aa: CASSVARGVDTEAFF